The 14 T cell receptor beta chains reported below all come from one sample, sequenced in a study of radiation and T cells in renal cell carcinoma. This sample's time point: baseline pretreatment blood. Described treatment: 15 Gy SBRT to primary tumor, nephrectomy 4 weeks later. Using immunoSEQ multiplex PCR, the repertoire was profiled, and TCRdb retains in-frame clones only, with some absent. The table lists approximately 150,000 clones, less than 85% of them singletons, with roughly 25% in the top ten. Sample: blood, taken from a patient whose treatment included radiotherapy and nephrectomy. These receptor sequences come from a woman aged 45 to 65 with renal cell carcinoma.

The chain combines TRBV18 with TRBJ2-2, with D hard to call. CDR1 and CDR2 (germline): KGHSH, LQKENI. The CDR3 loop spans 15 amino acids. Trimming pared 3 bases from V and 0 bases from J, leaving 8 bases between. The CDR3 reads CASSPPGANTGELFF. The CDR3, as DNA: TGTGCCAGCTCACCCCCCGGTGCGAACACCGGGGAGCTGTTTTTT.

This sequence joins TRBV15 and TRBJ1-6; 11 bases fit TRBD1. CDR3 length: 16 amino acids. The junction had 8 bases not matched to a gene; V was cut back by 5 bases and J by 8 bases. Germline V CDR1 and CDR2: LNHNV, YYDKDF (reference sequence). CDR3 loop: CATSGRTGGRDSPLHF. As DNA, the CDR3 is TGTGCCACCAGCGGACGGACAGGGGGCCGGGATTCACCCCTCCACTTT.

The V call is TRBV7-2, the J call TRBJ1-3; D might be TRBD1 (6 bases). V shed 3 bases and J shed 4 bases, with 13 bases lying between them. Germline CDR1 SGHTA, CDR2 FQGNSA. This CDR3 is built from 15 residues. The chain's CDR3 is CASSFDAGAGNTIYF. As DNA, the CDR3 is TGTGCCAGCAGCTTCGACGCAGGGGCAGGAAACACCATATATTTT. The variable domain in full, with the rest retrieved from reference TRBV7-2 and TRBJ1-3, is GAGVSQSPSNKVTEKGKDVELRCDPISGHTALYWYRQSLGQGLEFLIYFQGNSAPDKSGLPSDRFSAERTGGSVSTLTIQRTQQEDSAVYLCASSFDAGAGNTIYFGEGSWLTVV.

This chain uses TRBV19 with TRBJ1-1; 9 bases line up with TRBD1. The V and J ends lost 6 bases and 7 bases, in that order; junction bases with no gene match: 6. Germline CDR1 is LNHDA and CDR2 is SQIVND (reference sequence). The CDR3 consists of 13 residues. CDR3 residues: CASRVQGAVEAFF. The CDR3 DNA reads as TGTGCCAGTAGGGTACAGGGGGCGGTTGAAGCTTTCTTT.

CDR3: CAISTPQVPLEQYF. Written as DNA, the CDR3 is TGTGCCATCAGCACCCCCCAGGTCCCCCTCGAGCAGTACTTC. This chain connects TRBV10-3 to TRBJ2-7; D is ambiguous. Trimming took 6 bases from V and 6 from J, leaving 18 bases between them. Per germline, CDR1 ENHRY and CDR2 SYGVKD. The CDR3 totals 14 residues.

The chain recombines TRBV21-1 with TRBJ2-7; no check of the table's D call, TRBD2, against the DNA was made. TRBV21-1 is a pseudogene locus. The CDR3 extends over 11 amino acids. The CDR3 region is CASSKRSEQYF. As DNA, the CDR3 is TGTGCCAGCAGCAAGCGAAGCGAGCAGTACTTC.

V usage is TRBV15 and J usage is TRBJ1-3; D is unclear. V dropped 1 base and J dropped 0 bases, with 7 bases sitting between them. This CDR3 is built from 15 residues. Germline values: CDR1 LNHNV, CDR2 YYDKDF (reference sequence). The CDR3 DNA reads TGTGCCACCAGCAGAGGACGGTACTCTGGAAACACCATATATTTT. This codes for CATSRGRYSGNTIYF.

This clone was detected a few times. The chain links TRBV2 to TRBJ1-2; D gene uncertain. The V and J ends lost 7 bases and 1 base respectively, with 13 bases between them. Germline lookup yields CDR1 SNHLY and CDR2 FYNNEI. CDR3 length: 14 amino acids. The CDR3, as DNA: TGTGCCAGCACTGAGCGGGGAGTTAACTATGGCTACACCTTC. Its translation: CASTERGVNYGYTF.

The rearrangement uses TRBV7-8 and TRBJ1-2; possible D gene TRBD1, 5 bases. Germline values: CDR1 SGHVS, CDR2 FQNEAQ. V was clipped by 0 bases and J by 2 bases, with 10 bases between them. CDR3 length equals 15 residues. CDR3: CASSLATGANYGYTF. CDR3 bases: TGTGCCAGCAGCTTAGCTACAGGCGCGAACTATGGCTACACCTTC. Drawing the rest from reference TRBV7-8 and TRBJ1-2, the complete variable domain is GAGVSQSPRYKVAKRGQDVALRCDPISGHVSLFWYQQALGQGPEFLTYFQNEAQLDKSGLPSDRFFAERPEGSVSTLKIQRTQQEDSAVYLCASSLATGANYGYTFGSGTRLTVV.

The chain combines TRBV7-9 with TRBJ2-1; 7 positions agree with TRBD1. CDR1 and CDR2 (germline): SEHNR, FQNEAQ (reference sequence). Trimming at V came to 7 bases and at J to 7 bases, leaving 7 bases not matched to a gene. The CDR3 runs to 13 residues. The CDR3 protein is CASIRTGRNEQFF. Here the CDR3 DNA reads TGTGCCAGCATCCGGACAGGCCGAAATGAGCAGTTCTTC.

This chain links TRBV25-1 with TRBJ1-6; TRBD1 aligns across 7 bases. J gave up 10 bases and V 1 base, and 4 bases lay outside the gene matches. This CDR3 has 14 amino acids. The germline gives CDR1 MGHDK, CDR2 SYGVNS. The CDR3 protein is CASSEWGTASPLHF. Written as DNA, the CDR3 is TGTGCCAGCAGTGAATGGGGGACAGCGTCACCCCTCCACTTT.

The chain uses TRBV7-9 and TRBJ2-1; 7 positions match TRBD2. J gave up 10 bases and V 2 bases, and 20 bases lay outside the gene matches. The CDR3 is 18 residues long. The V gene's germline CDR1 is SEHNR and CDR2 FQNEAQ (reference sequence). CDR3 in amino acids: CASSLRMTFELTSPEQFF. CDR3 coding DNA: TGTGCCAGCAGCTTAAGGATGACGTTTGAGTTGACTAGCCCGGAGCAGTTCTTC. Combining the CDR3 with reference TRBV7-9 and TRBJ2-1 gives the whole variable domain DTGVSQNPRHKITKRGQNVTFRCDPISEHNRLYWYRQTLGQGPEFLTYFQNEAQLEKSRLLSDRFSAERPKGSFSTLEIQRTEQGDSAMYLCASSLRMTFELTSPEQFFGPGTRLTVL.

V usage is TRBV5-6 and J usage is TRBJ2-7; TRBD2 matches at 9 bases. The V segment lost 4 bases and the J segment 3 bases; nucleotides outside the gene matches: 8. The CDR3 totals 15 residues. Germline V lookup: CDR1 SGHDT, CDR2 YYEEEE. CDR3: CASSGIAGAGYEQYF. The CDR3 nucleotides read TGTGCCAGCAGCGGGATAGCGGGAGCGGGCTACGAGCAGTACTTC.

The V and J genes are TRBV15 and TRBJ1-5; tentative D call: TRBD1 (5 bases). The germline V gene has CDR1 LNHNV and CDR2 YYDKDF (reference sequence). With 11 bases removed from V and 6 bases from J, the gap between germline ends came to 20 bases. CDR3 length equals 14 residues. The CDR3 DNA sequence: TGTGCCCCGAGCACTCAGGGTGACGGTCAGCCCCAGCATTTT. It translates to CAPSTQGDGQPQHF.